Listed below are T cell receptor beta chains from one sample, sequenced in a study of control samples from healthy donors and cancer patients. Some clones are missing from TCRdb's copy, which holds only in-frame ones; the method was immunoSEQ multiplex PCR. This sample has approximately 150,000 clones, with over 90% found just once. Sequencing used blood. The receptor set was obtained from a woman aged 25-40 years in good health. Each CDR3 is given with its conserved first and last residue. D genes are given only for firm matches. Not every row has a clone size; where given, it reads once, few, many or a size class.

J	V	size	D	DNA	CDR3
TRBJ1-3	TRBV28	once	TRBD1	TGTGCCAGCAGTGTGACAGGGCTGGGTGGAAACACCATATATTTT	CASSVTGLGGNTIYF
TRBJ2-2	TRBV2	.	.	TGTGCCAGCATGAACCAGGGCACCGGGGAGCTGTTTTTT	CASMNQGTGELFF
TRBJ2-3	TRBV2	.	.	TGTGCCAGCCGGGGTAGGTTAGCCCTGGACGCAGATACGCAGTATTTT	CASRGRLALDADTQYF
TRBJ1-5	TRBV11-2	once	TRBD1	TGTGCCAGCAGCTTATGGGCGACAGGGACGATTAGCAATCAGCCCCAGCATTTT	CASSLWATGTISNQPQHF
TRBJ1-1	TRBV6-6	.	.	TGTGCCAGCAGTTACGCCCATCTGGGCACTGAAGCTTTCTTT	CASSYAHLGTEAFF
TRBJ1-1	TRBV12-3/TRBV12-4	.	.	TGTGCCAGCAGTTGTTGTGGTGAAGCTTTCTTT	CASSCCGEAFF
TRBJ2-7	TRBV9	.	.	TGTGCCAGCAGCGCAGGCGGGGCCTACACCTACGAGCAGTACTTC	CASSAGGAYTYEQYF
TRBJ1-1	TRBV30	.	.	TGTGCCTGGATCTCGAGGGTCACTGAAGCTTTCTTT	CAWISRVTEAFF
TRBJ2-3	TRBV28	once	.	TGTGCCAGCAGTCTTTACCTAGGAGATACGCAGTATTTT	CASSLYLGDTQYF
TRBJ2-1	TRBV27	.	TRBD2	TGTGCCAGCAGCCCCGGGACTAGCGGATACAATGAGCAGTTCTTC	CASSPGTSGYNEQFF
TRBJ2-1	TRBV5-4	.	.	TGTGCCAGCAGCTTGAGCGGAAACTCCTACAATGAGCAGTTCTTC	CASSLSGNSYNEQFF
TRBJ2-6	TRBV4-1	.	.	TGCGCCAGCAGCCCCCGGGCAGGAGTTCTATCTGGGGCCAACGTCCTGACTTTC	CASSPRAGVLSGANVLTF
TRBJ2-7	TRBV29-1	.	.	TGCAGCGTTGTAGGCCAGATAGACGAGCAGTACTTC	CSVVGQIDEQYF
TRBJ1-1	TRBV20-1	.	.	TGCAGTGCGCTTATGAACACTGAAGCTTTCTTT	CSALMNTEAFF
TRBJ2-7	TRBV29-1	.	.	TGCAGCGTTAGGCAGGGATCCGAGCAGTACTTC	CSVRQGSEQYF
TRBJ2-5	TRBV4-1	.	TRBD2	TGCGCCAGCAGCCAAGATTTTTTATGGGGGGGTTGGGAGACCCAGTACTTC	CASSQDFLWGGWETQYF
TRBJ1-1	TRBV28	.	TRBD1	TGTGCCAGCAGGGCCTGGGACAGTAAAGCTTTCTTT	CASRAWDSKAFF
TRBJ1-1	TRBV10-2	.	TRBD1	TGCGCCAGCAGTGAGGGGAACAGGGGAGCTTTCTTT	CASSEGNRGAFF
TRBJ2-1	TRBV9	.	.	TGTGCCAGCAGCCCACCCGGTCCAGGGGTAAGGCAGTTCTTC	CASSPPGPGVRQFF
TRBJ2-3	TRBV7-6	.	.	TGTGCCAGCAGCCTACTCTACCAAGATACGCAGTATTTT	CASSLLYQDTQYF
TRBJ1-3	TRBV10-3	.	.	TGTGCCATCAGTGGGGGTACATTGAGCTCTGGAAACACCATATATTTT	CAISGGTLSSGNTIYF
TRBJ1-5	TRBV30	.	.	TGTGCCTGGAGACAGGGCAGCAATCAGCCCCAGCATTTT	CAWRQGSNQPQHF
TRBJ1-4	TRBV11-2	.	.	TGTGCCAGCAGCTCGCCAAGACAGGAATCAACTAATGAAAAACTGTTTTTT	CASSSPRQESTNEKLFF
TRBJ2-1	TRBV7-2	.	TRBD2	TGTGCCAGCAGCTACCGGACTAGCGGGAGCTACAATGAGCAGTTCTTC	CASSYRTSGSYNEQFF
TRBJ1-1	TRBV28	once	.	TGTGCCAGCAGTACCCTTACGAACACTGAAGCTTTCTTT	CASSTLTNTEAFF
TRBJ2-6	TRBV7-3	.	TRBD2	TGTGCCAGCAGCAGGGAGGGAGGAGCCAACTTACTCTCTGGGGCCAACGTCCTGACTTTC	CASSREGGANLLSGANVLTF
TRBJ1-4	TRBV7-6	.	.	TGTGCCAGCAGCCCACGGGCCAGTACCTATGAAAAACTGTTTTTT	CASSPRASTYEKLFF
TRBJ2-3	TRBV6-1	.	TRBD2	TGTGCCAGCAGTGAGACTAGCGGGGGGGCGGATACGCAGTATTTT	CASSETSGGADTQYF
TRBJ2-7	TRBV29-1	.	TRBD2	TGCAGCGTTTCGGGACTAGCGGGAGGAGCCTACGAGCAGTACTTC	CSVSGLAGGAYEQYF
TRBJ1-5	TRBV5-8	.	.	TGTGCCAGCAGCCGGGAGGGGCAGTTCAATCAGCCCCAGCATTTT	CASSREGQFNQPQHF
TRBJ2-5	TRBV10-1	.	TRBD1	TGCGCCAGCAGTCCGGACAGGGGAGAGACCCAGTACTTC	CASSPDRGETQYF
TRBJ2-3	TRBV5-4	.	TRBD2	TGTGCCAGCAGCCCAGGACTAGCGGGACCCGCAGATACGCAGTATTTT	CASSPGLAGPADTQYF
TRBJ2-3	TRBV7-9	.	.	TGTGCCAGCAGCTTGGACACAGATACGCAGTATTTT	CASSLDTDTQYF
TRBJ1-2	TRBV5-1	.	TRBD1	TGCGCCAGCAGCTTTCGAACAGGGGGCAGTGGCTACACCTTC	CASSFRTGGSGYTF
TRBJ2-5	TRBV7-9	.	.	TGTGCCAGCAGCCTACGCCGCCTGCGGGAGACCCAGTACTTC	CASSLRRLRETQYF
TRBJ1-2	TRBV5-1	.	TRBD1	TGCGCCAGCAGCCTGGACAGGGGCTATGGCTACACCTTC	CASSLDRGYGYTF
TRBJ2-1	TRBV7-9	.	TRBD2	TGTGCCAGCAGCTCACCTCTGACTAGCCGTTACAATGAGCAGTTCTTC	CASSSPLTSRYNEQFF
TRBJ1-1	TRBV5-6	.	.	TGTGCCAGCAGCTTGGGGAACCACGTTGAAGCTTTCTTT	CASSLGNHVEAFF
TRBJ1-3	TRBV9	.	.	TGTGCCAGCAGCTCCGGAAACACCATATATTTT	CASSSGNTIYF
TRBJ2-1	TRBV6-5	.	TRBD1	TGTGCCAGCAGTTCGACAGGGTTGGCCTACAATGAGCAGTTCTTC	CASSSTGLAYNEQFF
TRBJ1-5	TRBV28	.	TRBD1	TGTGCCAGCAGTTTCCGGATACAGGGGCCGAGGGGGAGTCAGCCCCAGCATTTT	CASSFRIQGPRGSQPQHF
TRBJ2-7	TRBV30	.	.	TGTGCCTGGAGTGTGTTTGGCAGAGACCAGTACTTC	CAWSVFGRDQYF
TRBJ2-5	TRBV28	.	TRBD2	TGTGCCAGCAGTTTATCTGGCACTAGCGGTCCGAATGAGGAGACCCAGTACTTC	CASSLSGTSGPNEETQYF